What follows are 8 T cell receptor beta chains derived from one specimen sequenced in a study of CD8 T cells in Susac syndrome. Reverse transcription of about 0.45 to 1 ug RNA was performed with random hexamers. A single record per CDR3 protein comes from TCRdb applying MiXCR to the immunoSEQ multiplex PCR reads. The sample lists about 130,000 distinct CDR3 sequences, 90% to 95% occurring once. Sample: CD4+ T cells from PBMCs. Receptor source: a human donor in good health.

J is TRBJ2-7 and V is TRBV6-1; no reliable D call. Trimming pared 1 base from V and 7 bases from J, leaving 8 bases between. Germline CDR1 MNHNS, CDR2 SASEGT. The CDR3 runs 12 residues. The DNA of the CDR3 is TGTGCCAGCAGTGAAGGGCCAAATGAGCAGTACTTC. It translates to CASSEGPNEQYF.

CDR3 loop: CSAHRGRAEAFF. The DNA for the CDR3 is TGCAGCGCCCATAGGGGAAGAGCTGAAGCTTTCTTT. The chain is built from TRBV29-1 and TRBJ1-1; D may be TRBD1 (5 bases). CDR3 length equals 12 residues. CDR1 and CDR2 from the germline V gene are SQVTM and ANQGSEA. The V gene lost 7 bases and the J gene lost 6 bases, with 15 bases spanning the gap.

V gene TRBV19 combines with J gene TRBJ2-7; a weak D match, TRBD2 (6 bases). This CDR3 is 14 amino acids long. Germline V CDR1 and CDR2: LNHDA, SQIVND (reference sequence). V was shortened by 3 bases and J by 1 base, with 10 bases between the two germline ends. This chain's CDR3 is CASSIGAGSYEQYF. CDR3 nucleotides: TGTGCCAGTAGTATCGGTGCGGGATCCTACGAGCAGTACTTC.

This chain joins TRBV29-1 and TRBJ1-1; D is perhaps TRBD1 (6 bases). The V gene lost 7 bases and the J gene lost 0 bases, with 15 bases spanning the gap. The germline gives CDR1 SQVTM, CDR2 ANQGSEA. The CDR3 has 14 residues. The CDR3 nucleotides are TGCAGCGCCATTCAGGGGTCAATGAACACTGAAGCTTTCTTT. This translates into CSAIQGSMNTEAFF.

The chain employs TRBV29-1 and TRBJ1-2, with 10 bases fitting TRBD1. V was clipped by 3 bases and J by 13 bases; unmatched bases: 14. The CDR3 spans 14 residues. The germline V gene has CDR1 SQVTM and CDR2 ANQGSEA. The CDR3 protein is CSVDPPYRQGARTF. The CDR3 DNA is TGCAGCGTTGATCCCCCCTACCGACAGGGGGCCCGCACCTTC.

The CDR3: CASSVVEQGFAGELFF. The CDR3 bases are TGTGCCAGCAGCGTAGTCGAACAGGGATTTGCCGGGGAGCTGTTTTTT. This rearrangement joins TRBV9 to TRBJ2-2; perhaps TRBD1 as D (6 bases). V was clipped by 0 bases and J by 6 bases, with 15 bases between them. The CDR3 covers 16 residues. Germline lookup yields CDR1 SGDLS and CDR2 YYNGEE.

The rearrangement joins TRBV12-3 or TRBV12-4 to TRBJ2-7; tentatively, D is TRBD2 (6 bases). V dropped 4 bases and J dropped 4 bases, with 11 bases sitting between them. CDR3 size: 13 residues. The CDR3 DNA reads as TGTGCCAGCAGTTCCGGGGGAGCATACGAGCAGTACTTC. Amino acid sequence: CASSSGGAYEQYF.

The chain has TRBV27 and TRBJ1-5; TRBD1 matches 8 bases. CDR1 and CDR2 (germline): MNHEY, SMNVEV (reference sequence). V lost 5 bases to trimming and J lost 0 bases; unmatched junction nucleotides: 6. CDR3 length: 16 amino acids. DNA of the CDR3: TGTGCCAGCAGTCCGAGGACAGGGACTAGCAATCAGCCCCAGCATTTT. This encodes CASSPRTGTSNQPQHF.